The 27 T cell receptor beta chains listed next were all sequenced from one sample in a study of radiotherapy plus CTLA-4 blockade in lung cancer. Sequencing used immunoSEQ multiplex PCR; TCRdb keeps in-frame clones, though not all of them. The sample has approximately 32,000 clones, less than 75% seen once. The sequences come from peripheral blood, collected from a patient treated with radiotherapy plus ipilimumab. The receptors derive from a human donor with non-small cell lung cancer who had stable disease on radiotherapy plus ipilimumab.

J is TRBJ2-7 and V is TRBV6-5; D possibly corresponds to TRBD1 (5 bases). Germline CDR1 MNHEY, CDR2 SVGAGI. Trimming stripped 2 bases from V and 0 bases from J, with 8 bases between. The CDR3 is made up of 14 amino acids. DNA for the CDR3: TGTGCCAGCAGTTACAGGGGTTTCTCCTACGAGCAGTACTTC. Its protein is CASSYRGFSYEQYF.

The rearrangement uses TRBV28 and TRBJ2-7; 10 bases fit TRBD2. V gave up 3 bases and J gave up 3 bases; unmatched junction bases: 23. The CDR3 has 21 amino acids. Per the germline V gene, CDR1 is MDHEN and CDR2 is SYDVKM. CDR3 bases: TGTGCCAGCAGTTTGGCCACCCGGTGGACTAGCGGCCATTCTGATTTCTACGAGCAGTACTTC. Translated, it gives CASSLATRWTSGHSDFYEQYF.

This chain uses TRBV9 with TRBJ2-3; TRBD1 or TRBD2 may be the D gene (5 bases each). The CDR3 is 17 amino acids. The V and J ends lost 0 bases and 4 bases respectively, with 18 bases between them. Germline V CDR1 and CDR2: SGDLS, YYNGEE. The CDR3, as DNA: TGTGCCAGCAGCGTAGCGCCGGGACGAGGAAGCCCAGATACGCAGTATTTT. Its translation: CASSVAPGRGSPDTQYF.

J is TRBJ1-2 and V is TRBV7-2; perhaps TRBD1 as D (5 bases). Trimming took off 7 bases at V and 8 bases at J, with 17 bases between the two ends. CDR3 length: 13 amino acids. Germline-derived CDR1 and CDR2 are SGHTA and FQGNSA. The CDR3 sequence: CASTNPGPDGYTF. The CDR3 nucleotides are TGTGCCAGCACAAATCCGGGACCGGACGGCTACACCTTC.

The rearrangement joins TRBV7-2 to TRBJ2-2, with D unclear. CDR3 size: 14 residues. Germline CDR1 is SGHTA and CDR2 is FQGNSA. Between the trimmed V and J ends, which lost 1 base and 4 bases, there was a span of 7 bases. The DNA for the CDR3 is TGTGCCAGCAGCTTAGATTACAGCACCGGGGAGCTGTTTTTT. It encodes CASSLDYSTGELFF.

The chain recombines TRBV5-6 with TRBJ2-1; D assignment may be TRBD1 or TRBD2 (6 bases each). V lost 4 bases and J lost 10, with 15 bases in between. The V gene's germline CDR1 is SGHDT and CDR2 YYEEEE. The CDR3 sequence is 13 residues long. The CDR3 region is CASSRGPNEEQFF. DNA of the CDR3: TGTGCCAGCAGCCGGGGGCCGAACGAAGAGCAGTTCTTC.

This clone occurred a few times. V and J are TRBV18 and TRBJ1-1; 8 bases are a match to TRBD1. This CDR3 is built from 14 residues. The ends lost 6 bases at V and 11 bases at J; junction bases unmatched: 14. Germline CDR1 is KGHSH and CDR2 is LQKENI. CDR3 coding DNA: TGTGCCAGCTCTCCGCTTCGGCAGGGGGCGGACGCTTTCTTT. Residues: CASSPLRQGADAFF.

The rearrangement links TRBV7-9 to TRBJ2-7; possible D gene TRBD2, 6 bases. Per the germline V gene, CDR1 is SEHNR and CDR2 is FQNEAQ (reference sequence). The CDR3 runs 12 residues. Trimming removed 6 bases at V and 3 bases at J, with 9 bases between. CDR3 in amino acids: CASRRGHYEQYF. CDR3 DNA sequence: TGTGCCAGCAGGCGGGGCCACTACGAGCAGTACTTC.

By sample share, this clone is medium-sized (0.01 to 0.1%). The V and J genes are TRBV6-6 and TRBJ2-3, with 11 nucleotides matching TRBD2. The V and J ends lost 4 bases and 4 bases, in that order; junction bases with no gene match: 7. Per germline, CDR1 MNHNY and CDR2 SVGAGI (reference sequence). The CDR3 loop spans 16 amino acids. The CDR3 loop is CASSLVGSGRADTQYF. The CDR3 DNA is TGTGCCAGCAGTTTAGTGGGTAGCGGGAGGGCAGATACGCAGTATTTT.

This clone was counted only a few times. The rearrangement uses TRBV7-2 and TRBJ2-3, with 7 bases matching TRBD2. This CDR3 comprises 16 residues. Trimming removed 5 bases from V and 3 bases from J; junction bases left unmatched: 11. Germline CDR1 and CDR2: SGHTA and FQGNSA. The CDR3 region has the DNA TGTGCCAGCAGCCGAACCTACGGCGGGAGTACAGATACGCAGTATTTT. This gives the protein CASSRTYGGSTDTQYF. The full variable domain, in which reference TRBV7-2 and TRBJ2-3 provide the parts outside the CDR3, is GAGVSQSPSNKVTEKGKDVELRCDPISGHTALYWYRQSLGQGLEFLIYFQGNSAPDKSGLPSDRFSAERTGGSVSTLTIQRTQQEDSAVYLCASSRTYGGSTDTQYFGPGTRLTVL.

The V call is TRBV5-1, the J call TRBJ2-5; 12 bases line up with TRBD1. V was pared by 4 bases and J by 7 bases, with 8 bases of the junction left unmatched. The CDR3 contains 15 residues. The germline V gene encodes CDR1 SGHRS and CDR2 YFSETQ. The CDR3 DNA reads TGCGCCAGCAGCCGAGAGGGACAGGGGGCGGCGACCCAGTACTTC. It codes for CASSREGQGAATQYF.

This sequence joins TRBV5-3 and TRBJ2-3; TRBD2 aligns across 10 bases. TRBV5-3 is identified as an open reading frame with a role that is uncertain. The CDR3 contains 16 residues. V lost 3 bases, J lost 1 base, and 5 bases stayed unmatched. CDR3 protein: CARSCTGTSGTDTQYF. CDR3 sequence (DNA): TGTGCCAGAAGCTGTACCGGGACTAGCGGCACAGATACGCAGTATTTT.

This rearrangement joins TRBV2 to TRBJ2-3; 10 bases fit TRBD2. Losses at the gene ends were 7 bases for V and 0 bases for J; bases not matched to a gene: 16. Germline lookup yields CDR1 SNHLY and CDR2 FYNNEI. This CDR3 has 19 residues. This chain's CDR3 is CASTNTGLADVTSTDTQYF. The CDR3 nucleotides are TGTGCCAGCACCAATACTGGACTAGCGGACGTAACTAGCACAGATACGCAGTATTTT.

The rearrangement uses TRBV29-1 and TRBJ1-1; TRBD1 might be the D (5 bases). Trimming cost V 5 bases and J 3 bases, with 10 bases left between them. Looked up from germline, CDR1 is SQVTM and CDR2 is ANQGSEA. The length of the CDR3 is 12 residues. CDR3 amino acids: CSVSGGDTEAFF. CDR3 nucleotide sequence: TGCAGCGTTTCCGGGGGAGACACTGAAGCTTTCTTT.

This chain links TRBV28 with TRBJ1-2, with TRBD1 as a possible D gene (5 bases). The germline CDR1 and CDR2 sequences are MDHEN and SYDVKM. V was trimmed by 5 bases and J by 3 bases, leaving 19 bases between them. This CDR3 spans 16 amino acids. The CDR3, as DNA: TGTGCCAGCAGTGGACCGGGACTCCCGAAAGACTATGGCTACACCTTC. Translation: CASSGPGLPKDYGYTF.

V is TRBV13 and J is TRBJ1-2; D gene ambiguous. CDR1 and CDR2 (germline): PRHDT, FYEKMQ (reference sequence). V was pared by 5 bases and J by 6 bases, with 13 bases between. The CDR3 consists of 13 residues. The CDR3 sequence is CASSHRTQDGYTF. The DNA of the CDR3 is TGTGCCAGCAGCCATCGGACGCAGGATGGCTACACCTTC. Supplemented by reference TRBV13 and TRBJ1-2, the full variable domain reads AAGVIQSPRHLIKEKRETATLKCYPIPRHDTVYWYQQGPGQDPQFLISFYEKMQSDKGSIPDRFSAQQFSDYHSELNMSSLELGDSALYFCASSHRTQDGYTFGSGTRLTVV.

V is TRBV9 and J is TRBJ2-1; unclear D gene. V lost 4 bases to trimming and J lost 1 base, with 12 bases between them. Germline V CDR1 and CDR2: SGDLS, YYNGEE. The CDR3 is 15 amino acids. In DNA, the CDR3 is TGTGCCAGCAGCACCTCCCCGGATTCCTACAATGAGCAGTTCTTC. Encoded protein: CASSTSPDSYNEQFF.

The CDR3 sequence is CASSRVAAHEQYF. CDR3 in DNA: TGTGCCAGCAGCAGGGTGGCGGCCCACGAGCAGTACTTC. This sequence joins TRBV7-6 and TRBJ2-7; no firm D call. V was clipped by 5 bases and J by 5 bases, with 13 bases between them. The CDR3 consists of 13 residues. CDR1 is SGHVS, CDR2 FNYEAQ, per germline.

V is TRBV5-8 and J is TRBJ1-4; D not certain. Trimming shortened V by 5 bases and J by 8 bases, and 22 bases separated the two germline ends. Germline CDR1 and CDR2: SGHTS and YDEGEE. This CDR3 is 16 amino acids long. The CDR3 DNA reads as TGTGCCAGCAGACCGGGCTGGGCCAGCGGAGGGGAAAAACTGTTTTTT. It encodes CASRPGWASGGEKLFF.

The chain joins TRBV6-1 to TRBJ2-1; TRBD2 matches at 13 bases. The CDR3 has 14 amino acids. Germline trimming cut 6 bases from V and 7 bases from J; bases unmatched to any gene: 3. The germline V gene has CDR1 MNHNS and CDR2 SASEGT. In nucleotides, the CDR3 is TGTGCCAGCAGCCCGACTAGCGGGAGGAATGAGCAGTTCTTC. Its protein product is CASSPTSGRNEQFF.

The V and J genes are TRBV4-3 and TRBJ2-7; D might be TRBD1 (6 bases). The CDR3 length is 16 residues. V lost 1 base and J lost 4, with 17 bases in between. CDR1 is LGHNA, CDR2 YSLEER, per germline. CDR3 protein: CASSQGLLGGKYEQYF. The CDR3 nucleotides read TGCGCCAGCAGCCAAGGTCTTTTAGGGGGAAAATACGAGCAGTACTTC.

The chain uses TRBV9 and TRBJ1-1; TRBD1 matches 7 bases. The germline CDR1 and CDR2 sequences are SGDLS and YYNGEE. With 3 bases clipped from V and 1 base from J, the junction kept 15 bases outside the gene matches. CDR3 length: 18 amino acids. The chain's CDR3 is CASSALGEGAGWNTEAFF. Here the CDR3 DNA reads TGTGCCAGCAGCGCCCTGGGGGAGGGGGCGGGATGGAACACTGAAGCTTTCTTT.

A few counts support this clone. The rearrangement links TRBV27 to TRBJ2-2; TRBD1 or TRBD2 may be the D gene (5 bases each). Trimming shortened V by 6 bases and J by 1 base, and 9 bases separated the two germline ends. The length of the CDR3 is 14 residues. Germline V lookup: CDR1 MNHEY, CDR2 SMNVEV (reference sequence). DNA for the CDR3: TGTGCCAGCAGAGGGACCTTGAACACCGGGGAGCTGTTTTTT. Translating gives CASRGTLNTGELFF.

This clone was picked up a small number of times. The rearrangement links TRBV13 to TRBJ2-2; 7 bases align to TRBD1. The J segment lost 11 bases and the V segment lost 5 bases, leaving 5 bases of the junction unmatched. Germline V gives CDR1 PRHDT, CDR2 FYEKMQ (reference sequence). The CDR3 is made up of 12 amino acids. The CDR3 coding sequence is TGTGCCAGCAGCAAAGGGACAGTAGAGCTGTTTTTT. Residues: CASSKGTVELFF.

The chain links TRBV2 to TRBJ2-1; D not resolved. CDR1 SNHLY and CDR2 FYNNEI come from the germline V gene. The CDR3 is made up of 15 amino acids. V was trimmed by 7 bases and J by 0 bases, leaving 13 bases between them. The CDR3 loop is CASTRTWSSYNEQFF. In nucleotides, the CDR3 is TGTGCCAGCACCCGGACGTGGAGCTCCTACAATGAGCAGTTCTTC. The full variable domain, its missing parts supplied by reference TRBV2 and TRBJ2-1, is EPEVTQTPSHQVTQMGQEVILRCVPISNHLYFYWYRQILGQKVEFLVSFYNNEISEKSEIFDDQFSVERPDGSNFTLKIRSTKLEDSAMYFCASTRTWSSYNEQFFGPGTRLTVL.

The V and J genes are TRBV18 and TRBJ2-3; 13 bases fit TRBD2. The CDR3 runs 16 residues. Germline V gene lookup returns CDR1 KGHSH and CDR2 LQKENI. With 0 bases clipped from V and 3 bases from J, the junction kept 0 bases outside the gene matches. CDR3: CASSPPGLAGTDTQYF. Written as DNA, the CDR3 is TGTGCCAGCTCACCACCGGGACTAGCGGGAACAGATACGCAGTATTTT.

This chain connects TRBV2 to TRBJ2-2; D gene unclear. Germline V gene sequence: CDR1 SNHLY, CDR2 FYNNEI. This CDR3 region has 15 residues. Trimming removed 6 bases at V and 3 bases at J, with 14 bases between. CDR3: CASRPATTDTGELFF. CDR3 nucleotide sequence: TGTGCCAGCAGGCCCGCGACGACGGACACCGGGGAGCTGTTTTTT.